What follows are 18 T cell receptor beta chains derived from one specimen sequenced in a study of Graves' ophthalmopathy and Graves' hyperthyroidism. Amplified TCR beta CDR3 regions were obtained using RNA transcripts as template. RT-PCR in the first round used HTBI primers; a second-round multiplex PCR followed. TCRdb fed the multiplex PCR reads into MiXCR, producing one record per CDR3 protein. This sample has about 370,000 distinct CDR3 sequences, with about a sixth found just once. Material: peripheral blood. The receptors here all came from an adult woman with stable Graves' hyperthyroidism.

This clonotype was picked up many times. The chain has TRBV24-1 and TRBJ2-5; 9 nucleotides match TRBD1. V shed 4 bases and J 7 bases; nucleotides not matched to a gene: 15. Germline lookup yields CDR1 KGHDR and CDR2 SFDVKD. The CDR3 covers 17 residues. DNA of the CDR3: TGTGCCACCAGTGAATGGGGCCCGGGACAGGGACCGGGGACCCAGTACTTC. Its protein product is CATSEWGPGQGPGTQYF.

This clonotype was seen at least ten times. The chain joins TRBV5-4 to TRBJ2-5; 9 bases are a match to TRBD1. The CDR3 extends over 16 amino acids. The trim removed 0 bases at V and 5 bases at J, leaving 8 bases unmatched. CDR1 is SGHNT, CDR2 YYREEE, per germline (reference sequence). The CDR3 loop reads CASSLAGQGRGETQYF. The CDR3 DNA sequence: TGTGCCAGCAGCTTGGCGGGACAGGGTCGAGGTGAGACCCAGTACTTC. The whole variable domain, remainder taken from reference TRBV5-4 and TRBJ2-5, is ETGVTQSPTHLIKTRGQQVTLRCSSQSGHNTVSWYQQALGQGPQFIFQYYREEENGRGNFPPRFSGLQFPNYSSELNVNALELDDSALYLCASSLAGQGRGETQYFGPGTRLLVL.

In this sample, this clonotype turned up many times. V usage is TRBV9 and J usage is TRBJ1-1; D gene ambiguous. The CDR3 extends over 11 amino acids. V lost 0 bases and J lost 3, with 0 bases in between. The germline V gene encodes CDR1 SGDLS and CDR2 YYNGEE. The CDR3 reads CASSVDTEAFF. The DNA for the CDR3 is TGTGCCAGCAGCGTAGACACTGAAGCTTTCTTT.

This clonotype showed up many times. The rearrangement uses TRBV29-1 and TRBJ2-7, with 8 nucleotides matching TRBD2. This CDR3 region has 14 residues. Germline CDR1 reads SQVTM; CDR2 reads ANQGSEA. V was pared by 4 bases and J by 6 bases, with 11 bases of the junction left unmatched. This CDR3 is CSVALRLASFEQYF. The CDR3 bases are TGCAGCGTTGCCCTCCGACTAGCGAGTTTCGAGCAGTACTTC.

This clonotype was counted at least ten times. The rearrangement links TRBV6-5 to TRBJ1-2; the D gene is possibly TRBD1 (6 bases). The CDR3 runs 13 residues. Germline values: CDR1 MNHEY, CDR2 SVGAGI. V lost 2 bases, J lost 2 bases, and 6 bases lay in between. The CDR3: CASSYTGNYGYTF. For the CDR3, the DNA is TGTGCCAGCAGTTACACAGGGAACTATGGCTACACCTTC.

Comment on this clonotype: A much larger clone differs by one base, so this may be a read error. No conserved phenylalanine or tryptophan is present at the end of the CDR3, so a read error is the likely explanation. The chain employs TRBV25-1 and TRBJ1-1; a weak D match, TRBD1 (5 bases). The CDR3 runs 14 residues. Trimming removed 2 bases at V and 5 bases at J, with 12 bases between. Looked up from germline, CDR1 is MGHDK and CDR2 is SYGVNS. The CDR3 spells CASSERAGSTEAFV. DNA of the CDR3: TGTGCCAGCAGTGAAAGGGCAGGGTCAACTGAAGCTTTCGTT.

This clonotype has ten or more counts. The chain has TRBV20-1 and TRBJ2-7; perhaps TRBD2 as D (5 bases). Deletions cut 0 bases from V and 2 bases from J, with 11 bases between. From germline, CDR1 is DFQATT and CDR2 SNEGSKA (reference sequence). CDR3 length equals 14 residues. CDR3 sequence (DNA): TGCAGTGCTAGAGATCGAGCGGCAACCTACGAGCAGTACTTC. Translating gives CSARDRAATYEQYF.

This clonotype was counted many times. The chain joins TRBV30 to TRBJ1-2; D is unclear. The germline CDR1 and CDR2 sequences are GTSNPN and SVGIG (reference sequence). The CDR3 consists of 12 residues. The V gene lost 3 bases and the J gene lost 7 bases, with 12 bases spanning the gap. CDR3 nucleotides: TGTGCCTGGAGCGTAGGAGTTGGTGGCTACACCTTC. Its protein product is CAWSVGVGGYTF.

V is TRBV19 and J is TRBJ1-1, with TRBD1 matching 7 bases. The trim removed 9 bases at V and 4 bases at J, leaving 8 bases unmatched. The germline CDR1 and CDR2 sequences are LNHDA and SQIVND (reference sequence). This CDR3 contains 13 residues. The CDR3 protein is CASWDRGGTEAFF. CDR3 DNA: TGTGCCAGCTGGGACAGAGGGGGCACTGAAGCTTTCTTT.

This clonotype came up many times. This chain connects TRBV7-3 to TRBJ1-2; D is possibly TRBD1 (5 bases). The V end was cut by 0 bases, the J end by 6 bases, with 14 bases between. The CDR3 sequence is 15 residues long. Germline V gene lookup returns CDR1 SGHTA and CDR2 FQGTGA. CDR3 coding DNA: TGTGCCAGCAGCTTAACGGGGCACGGCTCAGATGGCTACACCTTC. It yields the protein CASSLTGHGSDGYTF.

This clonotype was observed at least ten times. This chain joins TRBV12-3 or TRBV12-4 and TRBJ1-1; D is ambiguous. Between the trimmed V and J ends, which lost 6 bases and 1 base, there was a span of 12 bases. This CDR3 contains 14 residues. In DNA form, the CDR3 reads TGTGCCAGCAGACCCCGACCCTGGAACACTGAAGCTTTCTTT. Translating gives CASRPRPWNTEAFF.

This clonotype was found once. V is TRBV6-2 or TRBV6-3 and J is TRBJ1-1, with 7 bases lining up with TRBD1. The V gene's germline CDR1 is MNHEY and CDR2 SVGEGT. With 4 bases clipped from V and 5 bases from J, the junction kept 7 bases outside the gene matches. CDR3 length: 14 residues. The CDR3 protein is CASSLEGARTEAFF. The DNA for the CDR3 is TGTGCCAGCAGTTTGGAGGGGGCGCGAACTGAAGCTTTCTTT.

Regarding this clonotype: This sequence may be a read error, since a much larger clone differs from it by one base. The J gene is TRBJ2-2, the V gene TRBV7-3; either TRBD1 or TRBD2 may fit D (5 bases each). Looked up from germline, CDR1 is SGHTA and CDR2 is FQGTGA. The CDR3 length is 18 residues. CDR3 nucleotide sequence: TGTGCCAGCAGCTTAATGGGGACGGGAAATACGAACACCGGGGAGCCGTTTTTT. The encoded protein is CASSLMGTGNTNTGEPFF.

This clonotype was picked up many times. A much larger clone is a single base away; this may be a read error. The DNA for the CDR3 is TGTGCCAGCACCCGGGACAGGCAAGAGACCAAGTACTTC. Translation: CASTRDRQETKYF. The chain employs TRBV2 and TRBJ2-5, with 8 bases that match TRBD1. Per germline, CDR1 SNHLY and CDR2 FYNNEI. CDR3 size: 13 residues.

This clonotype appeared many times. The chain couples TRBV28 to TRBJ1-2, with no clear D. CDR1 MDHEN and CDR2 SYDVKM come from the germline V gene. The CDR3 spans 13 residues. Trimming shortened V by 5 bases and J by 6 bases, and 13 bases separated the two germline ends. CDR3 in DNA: TGTGCCAGCAGTCTCAGAAATCCGGATGGCTACACCTTC. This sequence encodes CASSLRNPDGYTF.

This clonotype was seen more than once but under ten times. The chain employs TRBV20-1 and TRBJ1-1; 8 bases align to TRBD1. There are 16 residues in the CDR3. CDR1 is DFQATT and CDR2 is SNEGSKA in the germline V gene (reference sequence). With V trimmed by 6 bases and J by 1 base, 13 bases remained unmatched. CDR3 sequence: CSANEQGARANTEAFF. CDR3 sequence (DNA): TGCAGTGCCAATGAGCAGGGGGCGAGGGCGAACACTGAAGCTTTCTTT.

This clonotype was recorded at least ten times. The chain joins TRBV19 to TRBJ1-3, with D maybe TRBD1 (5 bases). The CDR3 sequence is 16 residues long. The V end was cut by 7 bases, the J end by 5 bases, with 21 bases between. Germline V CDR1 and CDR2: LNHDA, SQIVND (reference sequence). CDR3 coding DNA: TGTGCCAGTATCCCGACCGGGGCCCTCGTCCGAAACACCATATATTTT. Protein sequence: CASIPTGALVRNTIYF.

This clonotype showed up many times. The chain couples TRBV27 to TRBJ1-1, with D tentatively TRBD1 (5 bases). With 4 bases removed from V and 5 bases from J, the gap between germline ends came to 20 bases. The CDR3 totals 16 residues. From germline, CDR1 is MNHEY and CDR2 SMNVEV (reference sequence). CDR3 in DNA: TGTGCCAGCAGTTCCTCCTCCGAGGGGCGGGGAACTGAAGCTTTCTTT. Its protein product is CASSSSSEGRGTEAFF.